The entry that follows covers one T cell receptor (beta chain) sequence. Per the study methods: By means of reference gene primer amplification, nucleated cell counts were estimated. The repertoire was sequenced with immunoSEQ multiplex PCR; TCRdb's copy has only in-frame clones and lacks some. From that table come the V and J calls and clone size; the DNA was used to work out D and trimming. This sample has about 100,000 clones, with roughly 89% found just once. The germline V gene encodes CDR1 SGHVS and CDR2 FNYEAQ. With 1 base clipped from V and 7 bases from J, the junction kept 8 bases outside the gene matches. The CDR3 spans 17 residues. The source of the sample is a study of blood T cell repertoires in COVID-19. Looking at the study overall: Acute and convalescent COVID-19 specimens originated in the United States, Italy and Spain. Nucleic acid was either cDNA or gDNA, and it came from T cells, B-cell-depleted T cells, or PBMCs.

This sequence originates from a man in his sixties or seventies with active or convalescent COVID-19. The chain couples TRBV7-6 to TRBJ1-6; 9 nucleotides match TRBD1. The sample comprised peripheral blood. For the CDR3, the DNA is TGTGCCAGCAGCTTAGGCTCCGGGACAGGGTACAATTCACCCCTCCACTTT. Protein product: CASSLGSGTGYNSPLHF. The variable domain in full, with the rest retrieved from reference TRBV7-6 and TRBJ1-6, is GAGVSQSPRYKVTKRGQDVALRCDPISGHVSLYWYRQALGQGPEFLTYFNYEAQQDKSGLPNDRFSAERPEGSISTLTIQRTEQRDSAMYRCASSLGSGTGYNSPLHFGNGTRLTVT.